One sample yielded the 13 T cell receptor beta chains listed below, sequenced in a study of cytomegalovirus exposure and HLA in healthy donors. PCR employed 60 Vbeta and 13 Jbeta primers. Assay used: immunoSEQ multiplex PCR; TCRdb lists only in-frame clones, some missing. The data show about 200,000 clones, 70% seen once. The sample taken for sequencing was PBMCs. The receptor set was obtained from a man aged 35 to 55 in good health and CMV-seropositive.

The genes are TRBV7-6 and TRBJ1-6; maybe TRBD1 (5 bases). The germline CDR1 and CDR2 sequences are SGHVS and FNYEAQ. The V end lost 2 bases, the J end lost 1 base, and 9 bases lay between the germline ends. The CDR3 is made up of 16 amino acids. Here the CDR3 reads CASSLNQGSYNSPLHF. For the CDR3, the DNA is TGTGCCAGCAGCTTAAATCAGGGATCCTATAATTCACCCCTCCACTTT.

The chain joins TRBV11-2 to TRBJ2-7; possibly TRBD1 for D (6 bases). Germline lookup yields CDR1 SGHAT and CDR2 FQNNGV. The CDR3 has 13 residues. The DNA of the CDR3 is TGTGCCAGCAGCCATGAAGCCGGGACACCCGACGTCGTC. Its translation: CASSHEAGTPDVV.

The rearrangement links TRBV7-9 to TRBJ2-1; 13 bases agree with TRBD2. V was pared by 5 bases and J by 7 bases, with 8 bases of the junction left unmatched. The CDR3 loop spans 16 amino acids. CDR1 SEHNR and CDR2 FQNEAQ come from the germline V gene (reference sequence). The CDR3 DNA sequence: TGTGCCAGCAGCCCTCGGACTAGCGGGGGAGGGAATGAGCAGTTCTTC. This translates into CASSPRTSGGGNEQFF.

This clone was detected once. This chain links TRBV6-5 with TRBJ2-2, with a possible D match to TRBD1 (5 bases). The CDR3 spans 16 residues. Trimming stripped 2 bases from V and 2 bases from J, with 12 bases between. CDR1 is MNHEY and CDR2 is SVGAGI in the germline V gene. The CDR3 loop is CASSYSPGPNTGELFF. The CDR3 DNA sequence: TGTGCCAGCAGTTACAGCCCAGGGCCAAACACCGGGGAGCTGTTTTTT.

This clone has a handful of counts. The chain combines TRBV4-1 with TRBJ1-4, with D unclear. V lost 1 base and J 1 base, leaving 10 bases between the germline ends. The CDR3 length is 16 residues. Germline-derived CDR1 and CDR2 are MGHRA and YSYEKL. The CDR3 reads CASSQAQRGTNEKLFF. The CDR3 region has the DNA TGCGCCAGCAGCCAAGCACAGCGGGGAACTAATGAAAAACTGTTTTTT.

The rearrangement links TRBV28 to TRBJ2-7, with D maybe TRBD1 (6 bases). Trimming removed 5 bases at V and 5 bases at J, with 22 bases between. Germline V gene data show CDR1 as MDHEN and CDR2 as SYDVKM. The CDR3 sequence is 16 residues long. DNA for the CDR3: TGTGCCAGCAGTCTCTACGTACTGAACAGGGAGAACGAGCAGTACTTC. It translates to CASSLYVLNRENEQYF. The whole variable domain, remainder taken from reference TRBV28 and TRBJ2-7, is DVKVTQSSRYLVKRTGEKVFLECVQDMDHENMFWYRQDPGLGLRLIYFSYDVKMKEKGDIPEGYSVSREKKERFSLILESASTNQTSMYLCASSLYVLNRENEQYFGPGTRLTVT.

The count of this clone is one. The V call is TRBV10-3, the J call TRBJ1-2; 10 bases map to TRBD1. The CDR3 has 13 amino acids. V lost 8 bases and J lost 4; bases outside the gene matches: 4. Germline CDR1 and CDR2: ENHRY and SYGVKD. The CDR3 nucleotides are TGTGCCATCGGGACAGGGGCGACCTATGGCTACACCTTC. Its translation: CAIGTGATYGYTF.

This chain connects TRBV11-2 to TRBJ1-2, with 7 bases aligning to TRBD1. Germline V gene sequence: CDR1 SGHAT, CDR2 FQNNGV. The CDR3 contains 13 residues. V was clipped by 6 bases and J by 8 bases; unmatched bases: 9. CDR3 protein: CASSPGGSWGYTF. CDR3 DNA: TGTGCCAGCAGTCCAGGGGGGAGTTGGGGCTACACCTTC.

CDR3 loop: CASSWTGEAFF. CDR3 DNA sequence: TGCGCCAGCAGTTGGACAGGTGAAGCTTTCTTT. The chain links TRBV10-2 to TRBJ1-1; 7 bases agree with TRBD1. The CDR3 is 11 amino acids. Germline CDR1 and CDR2: WSHSY and SAAADI. V lost 5 bases, J lost 7 bases, and 1 base stayed unmatched.

The chain has TRBV19 and TRBJ1-5, with a tentative D call TRBD1 (6 bases). The CDR3 extends over 14 amino acids. The V end lost 5 bases, the J end lost 2 bases, and 10 bases lay between the germline ends. Germline CDR1 reads LNHDA; CDR2 reads SQIVND (reference sequence). The CDR3 protein is CASSHRERNQPQHF. The CDR3 bases are TGTGCCAGTAGTCACAGGGAGCGCAATCAGCCCCAGCATTTT.

This clone occurred a few times. J is TRBJ2-7 and V is TRBV7-9; D possibly corresponds to TRBD2 (5 bases). Germline V gene data show CDR1 as SEHNR and CDR2 as FQNEAQ (reference sequence). This CDR3 is built from 14 residues. With 2 bases removed from V and 5 bases from J, the gap between germline ends came to 13 bases. The CDR3 nucleotides read TGTGCCAGCAGCTTAAATACTGCTAGCCACGAGCAGTACTTC. This codes for CASSLNTASHEQYF.

This sequence joins TRBV6-6 and TRBJ2-3; 8 nucleotides align to TRBD2. Germline CDR1 MNHNY, CDR2 SVGAGI (reference sequence). The J segment lost 4 bases and the V segment lost 6 bases, leaving 9 bases of the junction unmatched. The length of the CDR3 is 15 residues. The CDR3 DNA reads as TGTGCCAGCAGCCCCCCGGGGGGGATGGCAGATACGCAGTATTTT. It codes for CASSPPGGMADTQYF.

This clone showed up just once. This sequence joins TRBV10-3 and TRBJ2-4; TRBD2 might be the D (5 bases). Germline CDR1 is ENHRY and CDR2 is SYGVKD. This CDR3 has 15 residues. V gave up 3 bases and J gave up 1 base, with 10 bases separating them. Written as DNA, the CDR3 is TGTGCCATCAGTGACGTCGGGGTGGCCAAAAACATTCAGTACTTC. Its translation is CAISDVGVAKNIQYF.